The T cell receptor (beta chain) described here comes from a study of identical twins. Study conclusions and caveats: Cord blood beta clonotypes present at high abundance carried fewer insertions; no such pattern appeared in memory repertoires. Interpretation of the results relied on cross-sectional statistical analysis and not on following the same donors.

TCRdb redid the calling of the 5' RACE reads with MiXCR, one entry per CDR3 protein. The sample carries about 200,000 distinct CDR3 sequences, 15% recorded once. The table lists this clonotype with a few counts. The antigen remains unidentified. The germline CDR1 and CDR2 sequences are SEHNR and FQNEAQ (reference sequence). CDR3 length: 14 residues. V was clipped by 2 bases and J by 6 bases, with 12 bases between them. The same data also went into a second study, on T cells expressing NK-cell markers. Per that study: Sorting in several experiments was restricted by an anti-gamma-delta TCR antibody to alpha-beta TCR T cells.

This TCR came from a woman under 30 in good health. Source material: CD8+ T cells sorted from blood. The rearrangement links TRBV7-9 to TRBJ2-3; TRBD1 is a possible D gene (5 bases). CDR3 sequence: CASSLTSRVDTQYF. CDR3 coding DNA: TGTGCCAGCAGCTTAACATCCAGGGTGGATACGCAGTATTTT.